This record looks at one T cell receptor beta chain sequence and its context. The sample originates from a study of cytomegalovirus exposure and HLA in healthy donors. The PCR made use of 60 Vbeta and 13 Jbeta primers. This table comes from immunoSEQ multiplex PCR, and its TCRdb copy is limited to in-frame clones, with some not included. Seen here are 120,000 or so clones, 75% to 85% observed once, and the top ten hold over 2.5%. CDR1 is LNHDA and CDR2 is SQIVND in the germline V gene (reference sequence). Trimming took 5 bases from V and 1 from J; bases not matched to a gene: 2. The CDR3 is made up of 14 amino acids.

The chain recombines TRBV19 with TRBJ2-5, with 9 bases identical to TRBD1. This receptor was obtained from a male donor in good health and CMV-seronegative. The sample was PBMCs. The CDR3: CASSAQGAQETQYF. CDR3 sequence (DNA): TGTGCCAGTAGTGCACAGGGGGCCCAAGAGACCCAGTACTTC. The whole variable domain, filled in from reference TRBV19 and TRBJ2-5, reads DGGITQSPKYLFRKEGQNVTLSCEQNLNHDAMYWYRQDPGQGLRLIYYSQIVNDFQKGDIAEGYSVSREKKESFPLTVTSAQKNPTAFYLCASSAQGAQETQYFGPGTRLLVL.